This TCR beta chain emerged from a study of shared clonotypes between healthy human individuals. Notes on the study in general: Only blood samples were collected, and tissue repertoires likely differ.

Produced via immunoSEQ multiplex PCR; TCRdb's table is partial and in-frame only. The repertoire holds about 2.2 million clones, with just over 90% as singletons. Worth noting for this clone: Its antigen is unidentified. The sample holds other DNA sequences that translate to the same CDR3.

The V segment lost 5 bases and the J segment 2 bases; nucleotides outside the gene matches: 9. CDR3 size: 16 residues. The germline V gene has CDR1 MNHEY and CDR2 SMNVEV (reference sequence). Terminally differentiated effector memory CD45RA+ cells were excluded by CCR7 positive selection of CD45RO-negative cells. This clonotype was obtained from a man younger than 30 in good health. Some clones in this sample may be carry-over from other donors' samples. Material: naive CD8+ T cells from PBMCs. The chain is built from TRBV27 and TRBJ2-7, with TRBD2 matching 10 bases. The CDR3 loop is CASSPTPGLAAYEQYF. CDR3 in DNA: TGTGCCAGCAGTCCCACCCCCGGACTAGCGGCCTACGAGCAGTACTTC.